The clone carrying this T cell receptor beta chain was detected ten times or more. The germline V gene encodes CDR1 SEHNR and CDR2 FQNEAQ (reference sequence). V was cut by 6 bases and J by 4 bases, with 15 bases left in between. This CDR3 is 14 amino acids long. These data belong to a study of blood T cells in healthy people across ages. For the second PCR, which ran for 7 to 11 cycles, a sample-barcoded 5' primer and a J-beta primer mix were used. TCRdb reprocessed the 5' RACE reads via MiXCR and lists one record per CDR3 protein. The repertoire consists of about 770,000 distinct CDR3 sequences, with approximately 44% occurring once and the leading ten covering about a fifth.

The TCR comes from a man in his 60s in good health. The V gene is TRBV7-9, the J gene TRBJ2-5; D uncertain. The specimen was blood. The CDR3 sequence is CASSKSTKTETQYF. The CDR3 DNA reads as TGTGCCAGCAGTAAATCCACTAAGACAGAGACCCAGTACTTC.